The TCR beta chain under discussion was sequenced for a study of T cell repertoires in cytomegalovirus infection. Study context: Recently identified HLA-C-restricted and well-studied HLA-B-restricted CMV epitopes were used. Public TCR beta signatures were indicative of both CMV infection and a matching HLA type. Findings and caveats of the study: Cumulative frequency of public TCR beta families picked out carriers of CMV plus the relevant HLA. Dominating the ex vivo response were HLA-C-restricted CMV-specific TCR beta clonotypes.

The CDR3 length is 14 residues. The V and J ends lost 7 bases and 7 bases, in that order; junction bases with no gene match: 11. Germline V CDR1 and CDR2: MNHNS, SASEGT. MiXCR, run by TCRdb on the reads, gives a single entry per CDR3 protein. Among about 830,000 distinct CDR3 sequences listed, 32% were seen once. On this clonotype: The antigen remains unidentified.

The chain has TRBV6-1 and TRBJ2-5; 8 bases line up with TRBD2. The TCR was taken from a human donor in good health (CMV status not recorded). Some clones in this sample may be carry-over from other donors' samples. The specimen was cultured CD8+ T cells from PBMCs, collected from culture after CMV antigen stimulation. The CDR3 DNA reads TGTGCCAGCATTGGAGCGGGGGTGCTCGGGACCCAGTACTTC. This codes for CASIGAGVLGTQYF.